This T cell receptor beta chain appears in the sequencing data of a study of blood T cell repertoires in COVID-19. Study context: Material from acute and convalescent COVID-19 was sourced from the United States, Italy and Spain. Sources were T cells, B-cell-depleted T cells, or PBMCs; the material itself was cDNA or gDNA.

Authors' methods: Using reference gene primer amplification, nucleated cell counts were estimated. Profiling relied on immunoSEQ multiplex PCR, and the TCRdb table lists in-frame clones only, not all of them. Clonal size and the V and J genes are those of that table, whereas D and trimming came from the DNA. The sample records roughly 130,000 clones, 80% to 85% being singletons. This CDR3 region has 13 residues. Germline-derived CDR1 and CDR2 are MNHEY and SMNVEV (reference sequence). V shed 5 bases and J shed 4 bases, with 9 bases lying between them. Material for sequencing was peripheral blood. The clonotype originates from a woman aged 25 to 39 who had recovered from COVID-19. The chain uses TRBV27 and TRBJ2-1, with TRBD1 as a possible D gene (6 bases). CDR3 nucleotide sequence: TGTGCCAGCAGTATCGACAGGTACAATGAGCAGTTCTTC. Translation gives CASSIDRYNEQFF.